The count of the clone carrying this TCR beta chain is one. Its antigen is not identified. The data derive from a study of Ad26.COV2.S vaccination and SARS-CoV-2 variants. The germline V gene encodes CDR1 MGHDK and CDR2 SYGVNS. The CDR3 is 13 residues long. V lost 6 bases and J lost 0, with 6 bases in between. General observations from the study: Placebo recipients had lower spike-specific TCR breadth than vaccine recipients.

TCRdb's table, derived via immunoSEQ multiplex PCR, lists solely in-frame clones and lacks some. Among tens of thousands of clones listed, 83% were seen once. V usage is TRBV25-1 and J usage is TRBJ1-3; no clear D gene. This sample comprised peripheral blood, obtained after recovery from COVID-19. This sequence was found in a human donor who had recovered from COVID-19. This chain's CDR3 is CASRAVSGNTIYF. DNA of the CDR3: TGTGCCAGCAGGGCAGTCTCTGGAAACACCATATATTTT.